This T cell receptor (beta chain) was identified in a study of OX40 agonist ivuxolimab in advanced cancers. The overall study: A history of anti-PD-1, anti-PD-L1 or anti-CTLA-4 therapy was acceptable, and over 30% had some. Findings and caveats of the study: Normalized T-cell clonal expansion was also low in some nonresponders. On average, CD8+ T cells showed a greater number of expanded clones than CD4+. At doses 0.1 to 3.0 mg/kg, CD4+ and CD8+ clones expanded.

Losses at the gene ends were 4 bases for V and 1 base for J; bases not matched to a gene: 4. The CDR3 extends over 15 amino acids. Looked up from germline, CDR1 is SGHRS and CDR2 is YFSETQ. Produced via immunoSEQ multiplex PCR; TCRdb's table is partial and in-frame only. The repertoire holds 75,000 to 90,000 clones, with roughly nine tenths as singletons. This clone was detected once. As yet, its antigen is unknown. The sequencing used CD4+ or CD8+ T cells sorted from blood, collected in a trial of the OX40 agonist ivuxolimab. The TCR comes from an adult with an advanced solid tumor such as melanoma, head and neck, liver or kidney cancer. The chain uses TRBV5-1 and TRBJ2-2; the match to TRBD1 covers 7 bases. CDR3 loop: CASSPGTVNTGELFF. The CDR3 DNA follows: TGCGCCAGCAGCCCTGGGACAGTGAACACCGGGGAGCTGTTTTTT.